This T cell receptor beta chain was sequenced during a study of blood T cell repertoires in COVID-19. Whole-study context: The origin of the acute and convalescent COVID-19 samples was the United States, Italy and Spain.

The CDR3 has 19 residues. The germline CDR1 and CDR2 sequences are MNHEY and SVGEGT. The V and J ends lost 2 bases and 5 bases respectively, with 28 bases between them. Participants came from around 25 US areas, aged roughly 18 to 89 years. Among Cohort 3 donors, those recovered had two negative PCRs, clearance, or symptom resolution. As handled by the study authors: The authors estimated nucleated cell counts from reference gene primer amplification. Sequencing was performed with immunoSEQ multiplex PCR; in TCRdb, only in-frame clones are kept and a portion is missing. The D gene and trimming were derived from the DNA, and the V and J assignments and clone size from that table. The table lists over 200,000 clones, 85% of them singletons, with roughly a sixth in the top ten.

The TCR originated in a man aged 35-49 years who had recovered from COVID-19. The material sequenced was PBMCs or T cells enriched from blood (not recorded which). The gene calls are TRBV6-2 or TRBV6-3 and TRBJ2-7; D perhaps matches TRBD2 (5 bases). The CDR3 region is CASSYRSAGSRATIDEQYF. In DNA, the CDR3 is TGTGCCAGCAGTTACAGAAGTGCGGGCTCCCGGGCAACGATCGACGAGCAGTACTTC.